The 4 T cell receptor beta chains listed next were all sequenced from one sample in a study of T cells in Graves' hyperthyroidism and ophthalmopathy (dated by TCRdb to the late 2010s). Library preparation was by multiplex PCR. Instrument used: Illumina HiSeq 2000. TCR beta CDR3 regions were amplified from RNA transcripts. The first round of RT-PCR for the TCR CDR3 was performed with the HTBI primer set and the Qiagen OneStep RT-PCR kit. TCRdb trimmed the raw reads at Q25, called clones with MiXCR and kept productive beta chains. When rows share a CDR3 protein, they turn into one entry using the most common DNA and genes. Present in this sample are roughly 750,000 distinct CDR3 sequences, around 15% of which were seen just once. The ten largest clones add up to 8.4% of the sample. Source material: blood. The receptor set was obtained from a man between 18 and 29 years old with Graves' hyperthyroidism.

Concerning this clonotype: A much larger clone differs by one base, so this may be a read error. This rearrangement joins TRBV7-2 to TRBJ2-3; D is unresolved. V dropped 8 bases and J dropped 4 bases, with 16 bases sitting between them. CDR3 length: 14 amino acids. The germline V gene has CDR1 SGHTA and CDR2 FQGNSA. CDR3 sequence (DNA): TGTGCCAGCGAGGTTTCGAGAGGCTCAGATACGCAGTATTTT. This gives the protein CASEVSRGSDTQYF. The variable domain in full, completed from reference TRBV7-2 and TRBJ2-3, reads GAGVSQSPSNKVTEKGKDVELRCDPISGHTALYWYRQSLGQGLEFLIYFQGNSAPDKSGLPSDRFSAERTGGSVSTLTIQRTQQEDSAVYLCASEVSRGSDTQYFGPGTRLTVL.

The V gene is TRBV11-1, the J gene TRBJ2-7; tentative D call: TRBD2 (6 bases). Trimming cost V 1 base and J 0 bases, with 10 bases left between them. The CDR3 has 15 residues. CDR1 is SGHAT and CDR2 is FQDESV in the germline V gene (reference sequence). The DNA for the CDR3 is TGTGCCAGCAGCTTAGAAGCTAGCGACTCCTACGAGCAGTACTTC. This codes for CASSLEASDSYEQYF.

V is TRBV28 and J is TRBJ2-1, with TRBD1 as a possible D gene (6 bases). The CDR3 covers 18 residues. The germline CDR1 and CDR2 sequences are MDHEN and SYDVKM. V gave up 2 bases and J gave up 2 bases, with 19 bases separating them. This CDR3 is CASSLLIPTGKPYNEQFF. The CDR3 bases are TGTGCCAGCAGTTTACTTATCCCGACAGGAAAACCCTACAATGAGCAGTTCTTC.

The chain combines TRBV9 with TRBJ2-7; D possibly uses TRBD1 or TRBD2 (6 bases each). The CDR3 totals 12 residues. Trimming removed 4 bases from V and 6 bases from J, with 11 bases in between. The germline V gene has CDR1 SGDLS and CDR2 YYNGEE. The CDR3 nucleotides are TGTGCCAGCAGCATCGGAGGGGGCGAGCAGTACTTC. Translating it yields CASSIGGGEQYF.